The 19 T cell receptor beta chains presented below share a single source sample, sequenced in a study of blood T cells in healthy people across ages (dated by TCRdb to between 2015 and 2016). The library was produced with 5' RACE. The sample was run on an Illumina HiSeq 2500. A second PCR of about 6 to 12 cycles was run with a J-beta primer mix and a sample-barcoded 5' primer. The public reads were run again by TCRdb, first through fastp at Q25 and then through MiXCR, and only productive beta chains were kept. Rows merge per CDR3 protein into single entries with the most common DNA and genes. In this sample the table shows 800,000 to 1,000,000 distinct CDR3 sequences, around 48% of which occur a single time. Around 15% of the sample lies in the top ten. Sample: blood. These TCRs come from a man aged 30-40 years in good health.

The chain links TRBV4-3 to TRBJ2-1; 7 bases match TRBD2. V dropped 2 bases and J dropped 8; count of bases not matched to a gene: 3. The CDR3 sequence is 13 residues long. Germline V CDR1 and CDR2: LGHNA, YSLEER. The CDR3 reads CASSQHTSDEQFF. The CDR3 nucleotides are TGCGCCAGCAGCCAACACACTAGCGATGAGCAGTTCTTC.

This sequence joins TRBV28 and TRBJ1-5; 7 positions agree with TRBD1. J gave up 2 bases and V 6 bases, and 7 bases lay outside the gene matches. The CDR3 runs 15 residues. CDR1 and CDR2 from the germline V gene are MDHEN and SYDVKM. In DNA, the CDR3 is TGTGCCAGCAGACGGCAGGGGGATCGCAATCAGCCCCAGCATTTT. Amino acids: CASRRQGDRNQPQHF.

This clonotype was counted only a few times. The chain has TRBV10-3 and TRBJ2-7; 7 nucleotides agree with TRBD1. Germline loops: CDR1 ENHRY, CDR2 SYGVKD. The V segment lost 8 bases and the J segment 4 bases; nucleotides outside the gene matches: 11. The CDR3 is made up of 14 amino acids. CDR3 loop: CAIGMGDSLYEQYF. CDR3 nucleotide sequence: TGTGCCATCGGGATGGGGGACAGTTTGTACGAGCAGTACTTC.

This clonotype was counted only a few times. The gene calls are TRBV20-1 and TRBJ2-5; no firm D call. The DNA end favors TRBJ2-7, so the J call may be wrong. The CDR3 is 14 residues long. Germline V gene lookup returns CDR1 DFQATT and CDR2 SNEGSKA (reference sequence). The CDR3 DNA sequence: TGCAGTGCTAGTAACCTCAGGACGGACTACGAGCAGTACTTC. Residues: CSASNLRTDYEQYF.

This clonotype has ten or more counts. This chain connects TRBV10-2 to TRBJ1-1; D ambiguous. Trimming took off 2 bases at V and 9 bases at J, with 16 bases between the two ends. The CDR3 length is 14 residues. Germline loops: CDR1 WSHSY, CDR2 SAAADI. The CDR3 DNA is TGCGCCAGCAGTGAGGCCACGGGGTTCCTGCAAGCTTTCTTT. Its translation: CASSEATGFLQAFF.

The chain is built from TRBV3-1 and TRBJ2-3; a weak D match, TRBD2 (6 bases). CDR1 is LGHDT, CDR2 YNNKEL, per germline (reference sequence). The CDR3 has 15 amino acids. The V gene lost 3 bases and the J gene lost 4 bases, with 14 bases spanning the gap. The CDR3 sequence: CASSQRGPRADTQYF. DNA for the CDR3: TGTGCCAGCAGCCAGCGGGGACCTAGGGCAGATACGCAGTATTTT.

V usage is TRBV29-1 and J usage is TRBJ2-5; D might be TRBD2 (6 bases). Germline-derived CDR1 and CDR2 are SQVTM and ANQGSEA. The CDR3 has 12 residues. Trimming left V 7 bases short and J 4 bases short, with 13 bases between. CDR3 region: CSAMGGGETQYF. In DNA, the CDR3 is TGCAGCGCTATGGGGGGAGGAGAGACCCAGTACTTC.

This clonotype showed up just a few times. The gene calls are TRBV6-2 or TRBV6-3 and TRBJ2-7; possibly TRBD1 for D (5 bases). V was cut by 5 bases and J by 2 bases, with 16 bases left in between. Germline loops: CDR1 MNHEY, CDR2 SVGEGT. The CDR3 covers 15 residues. The CDR3 nucleotides read TGTGCCAGCAGTACGTACCAGGGTAGCACCTACGAGCAGTACTTC. Translated, it gives CASSTYQGSTYEQYF.

This clonotype was seen a handful of times. CDR3 nucleotide sequence: TGTGCCAGCAGCTTAGTCTATTCGGAGCAGTACTTC. Its translation is CASSLVYSEQYF. J is TRBJ2-7 and V is TRBV11-2; D remains ambiguous. V was trimmed by 1 base and J by 7 bases, leaving 8 bases between them. Per germline, CDR1 SGHAT and CDR2 FQNNGV. The CDR3 runs to 12 residues. Based on the CDR3 plus reference TRBV11-2 and TRBJ2-7, the full variable domain is EAGVAQSPRYKIIEKRQSVAFWCNPISGHATLYWYQQILGQGPKLLIQFQNNGVVDDSQLPKDRFSAERLKGVDSTLKIQPAKLEDSAVYLCASSLVYSEQYFGPGTRLTVT.

The chain employs TRBV7-6 and TRBJ2-3, with D possibly being TRBD1 (5 bases). Trimming cost V 2 bases and J 4 bases, with 13 bases left between them. There are 15 residues in the CDR3. CDR1 and CDR2 from the germline V gene are SGHVS and FNYEAQ. The CDR3 DNA is TGTGCCAGCAGCTTACAAGGGATACAGGCAGATACGCAGTATTTT. Translated, it gives CASSLQGIQADTQYF.

About this clonotype itself: Compared with germline, one end of the junction differs, possibly owing to a read error. V and J are TRBV15 and TRBJ2-4, with D hard to call. The CDR3 is made up of 16 amino acids. Germline lookup yields CDR1 LNHNV and CDR2 YYDKDF (reference sequence). DNA of the CDR3: TGTACCACCAGCAGAAAATGGGCCGACCTGGGGAACATTCAGTACTTC. Amino acids: CTTSRKWADLGNIQYF.

The chain has TRBV30 and TRBJ2-3; no definite D call. Trimming removed 1 base at V and 0 bases at J, with 5 bases between. The CDR3 spans 13 residues. Germline CDR1 is GTSNPN and CDR2 is SVGIG (reference sequence). The CDR3 loop is CAWSGGSTDTQYF. The DNA of the CDR3 is TGTGCCTGGAGTGGGGGTAGCACAGATACGCAGTATTTT.

This clonotype was seen only a few times. The V call is TRBV29-1, the J call TRBJ1-2; TRBD1 might be the D (6 bases). V gave up 7 bases and J gave up 3 bases, with 9 bases separating them. This CDR3 has 11 amino acids. Per germline, CDR1 SQVTM and CDR2 ANQGSEA. The DNA for the CDR3 is TGCAGCGCAGGGGAGGACTATGGCTACACCTTC. As protein: CSAGEDYGYTF.

This clonotype showed up just a few times. CDR3 loop: CASSPLGRGSYEQYF. As DNA, the CDR3 is TGCGCCAGCAGCCCCTTGGGGCGGGGCAGTTACGAGCAGTACTTC. The chain employs TRBV4-1 and TRBJ2-7; TRBD2 might be the D (6 bases). The CDR3 loop spans 15 amino acids. V was shortened by 4 bases and J by 4 bases, with 17 bases between the two germline ends. Germline loops: CDR1 MGHRA, CDR2 YSYEKL.

As to this clonotype: At one end the junction does not follow the germline gene, possibly because of a read error. The chain uses TRBV4-2 and TRBJ1-2, with D unresolved. The CDR3 has 13 residues. From germline, CDR1 is LGHNA and CDR2 YNFKEQ. The CDR3 DNA is TGTGCCGGCAGCCAAGATCGGCAGGCTGGCTACACCTTC. Its translation is CAGSQDRQAGYTF.

V usage is TRBV20-1 and J usage is TRBJ1-1; D not certain. The CDR3 is 13 amino acids. Between the trimmed V and J ends, which lost 3 bases and 1 base, there was a span of 9 bases. From germline, CDR1 is DFQATT and CDR2 SNEGSKA (reference sequence). CDR3 region: CSASKRRNTEAFF. The CDR3 DNA reads TGCAGTGCTAGTAAGAGACGGAACACTGAAGCTTTCTTT.

This chain joins TRBV7-9 and TRBJ1-2; D gene ambiguous. This CDR3 is built from 15 residues. V lost 8 bases and J 4 bases, leaving 20 bases between the germline ends. Germline values: CDR1 SEHNR, CDR2 FQNEAQ (reference sequence). DNA of the CDR3: TGTGCCAGCGGCCCTCAGATCGCCGAAACCTATGGCTACACCTTC. Its protein is CASGPQIAETYGYTF.

In its sample, this clonotype was seen once. The CDR3 region is CASSQRKLTYEQYF. CDR3 bases: TGTGCCAGCAGCCAGCGTAAACTCACCTACGAGCAGTACTTC. This sequence joins TRBV3-1 and TRBJ2-5; no clear D gene. The J call could be wrong; TRBJ2-7 is a better fit for the DNA end. The germline V gene encodes CDR1 LGHDT and CDR2 YNNKEL (reference sequence). The CDR3 is 14 residues long.

The chain combines TRBV24-1 with TRBJ2-7; 8 positions match TRBD1. The J segment lost 7 bases and the V segment lost 3 bases, leaving 4 bases of the junction unmatched. This CDR3 comprises 13 residues. Germline V gene sequence: CDR1 KGHDR, CDR2 SFDVKD. CDR3 in amino acids: CATSDDRGQEQYF. The CDR3 region has the DNA TGTGCCACCAGTGATGACAGGGGCCAAGAGCAGTACTTC.